What follows are 23 T cell receptor beta chains derived from one specimen sequenced in a study of Graves' ophthalmopathy and Graves' hyperthyroidism. RNA transcripts provided the template for amplifying TCR beta CDR3 regions. An opening RT-PCR round employed HTBI primers and preceded a second-round multiplex PCR. From the multiplex PCR reads, TCRdb called clonotypes with MiXCR, one entry per CDR3 protein. The data contain tens of thousands of distinct CDR3 sequences, about half of them singletons. The specimen sequenced was peripheral blood. The source of these receptors is an adult woman with stable Graves' hyperthyroidism.

The chain links TRBV15 to TRBJ1-2; TRBD1 is a possible D gene (5 bases). V was shortened by 8 bases and J by 1 base, with 26 bases between the two germline ends. This CDR3 comprises 18 residues. Germline values: CDR1 LNHNV, CDR2 YYDKDF (reference sequence). The CDR3, as DNA: TGTGCCACCGGGAGCACGATTGTTCGGGACGGGCATAACTATGGCTACACCTTC. Amino acids: CATGSTIVRDGHNYGYTF.

J is TRBJ2-7 and V is TRBV7-2; a weak D match, TRBD1 (5 bases). The CDR3 extends over 13 amino acids. The V and J ends lost 4 bases and 7 bases respectively, with 14 bases between them. Germline lookup yields CDR1 SGHTA and CDR2 FQGNSA. CDR3 loop: CASSYGHGREQYF. Here the CDR3 DNA reads TGTGCCAGCAGCTATGGACACGGGCGGGAGCAGTACTTC.

The gene calls are TRBV25-1 and TRBJ2-7, with a tentative D call TRBD1 (6 bases). Germline CDR1 and CDR2: MGHDK and SYGVNS. The V and J ends lost 4 bases and 3 bases respectively, with 13 bases between them. There are 14 residues in the CDR3. The CDR3 DNA sequence: TGTGCCAGCAGTGGAAACAGGGAGAGCTACGAGCAGTACTTC. This translates into CASSGNRESYEQYF.

This clonotype was picked up many times. V gene TRBV6-1 combines with J gene TRBJ1-5, with 7 bases identical to TRBD1. Trimming at V came to 10 bases and at J to 4 bases, leaving 10 bases not matched to a gene. The CDR3 has 14 residues. The V gene's germline CDR1 is MNHNS and CDR2 SASEGT. The CDR3 coding sequence is TGTGCCACCCTAAAACAGGGGTGGAATCAGCCCCAGCATTTT. Translated, it gives CATLKQGWNQPQHF.

The CDR3 region is CSVSGTQPYEQYF. DNA of the CDR3: TGCAGCGTGTCCGGGACCCAACCCTACGAGCAGTACTTC. The genes are TRBV29-1 and TRBJ2-7; D tentatively reads TRBD1 or TRBD2 (5 bases each). V was pared by 6 bases and J by 2 bases, with 14 bases between. This CDR3 comprises 13 residues. Germline CDR1 reads SQVTM; CDR2 reads ANQGSEA.

J is TRBJ2-7 and V is TRBV7-6; the match to TRBD2 covers 10 bases. The germline CDR1 and CDR2 sequences are SGHVS and FNYEAQ. This CDR3 has 13 amino acids. V trimming: 3 bases; J trimming: 7 bases; junction bases outside the gene matches: 3. The CDR3 DNA reads TGTGCCAGCAGCTTCCTAGCGGGAGTTGAGCAGTACTTC. Translation gives CASSFLAGVEQYF. The entire variable domain, with the rest obtained from reference TRBV7-6 and TRBJ2-7, is as follows: GAGVSQSPRYKVTKRGQDVALRCDPISGHVSLYWYRQALGQGPEFLTYFNYEAQQDKSGLPNDRFSAERPEGSISTLTIQRTEQRDSAMYRCASSFLAGVEQYFGPGTRLTVT.

Of note for this clonotype: Germline is not matched at one junction end, which may reflect a read error. The chain couples TRBV11-2 to TRBJ2-5; TRBD1 agrees at 9 bases. In germline, CDR1 is SGHAT, CDR2 FQNNGV. CDR3 length: 15 amino acids. CDR3 region: CGSSFGTGGLETQYF. The DNA of the CDR3 is TGTGGCAGCAGCTTTGGAACAGGGGGCCTAGAGACCCAGTACTTC. The full variable domain, rest sourced from reference TRBV11-2 and TRBJ2-5, is EAGVAQSPRYKIIEKRQSVAFWCNPISGHATLYWYQQILGQGPKLLIQFQNNGVVDDSQLPKDRFSAERLKGVDSTLKIQPAKLEDSAVYLCGSSFGTGGLETQYFGPGTRLLVL.

This clonotype occurred many times. The rearrangement joins TRBV6-2 or TRBV6-3 to TRBJ1-1; 7 bases fit TRBD1. CDR3 length equals 13 residues. The germline gives CDR1 MNHEY, CDR2 SVGEGT. V lost 6 bases and J lost 3; bases outside the gene matches: 4. CDR3 region: CASRTQGDTEAFF. Written as DNA, the CDR3 is TGTGCCAGCAGGACCCAGGGGGACACTGAAGCTTTCTTT.

This clonotype showed up many times. This chain links TRBV6-1 with TRBJ2-7, with a weak D call TRBD1 (6 bases). In germline, CDR1 is MNHNS, CDR2 SASEGT. The length of the CDR3 is 12 residues. The V end lost 10 bases, the J end lost 5 bases, and 15 bases lay between the germline ends. CDR3 sequence reads: CATGRGGNEQYF. DNA of the CDR3: TGTGCCACCGGGCGAGGGGGAAACGAGCAGTACTTC.

Regarding this clonotype: A much larger clone sits a single nucleotide away, making a read error possible. This chain connects TRBV5-1 to TRBJ2-7, with 8 bases that match TRBD1. Germline CDR1 SGHRS, CDR2 YFSETQ. The CDR3 has 10 residues. The CDR3 sequence is CASSRQGLSF. In nucleotides, the CDR3 is TGTGCCAGCAGTCGACAGGGGTTAAGCTTC.

The V gene is TRBV6-5, the J gene TRBJ1-2; 11 positions match TRBD1. Germline lookup yields CDR1 MNHEY and CDR2 SVGAGI. Losses at the gene ends were 5 bases for V and 8 bases for J; bases not matched to a gene: 7. This CDR3 contains 14 residues. The CDR3: CASSRTGGAAGYTF. The CDR3, as DNA: TGTGCCAGCAGTAGGACAGGGGGCGCGGCAGGCTACACCTTC.

The genes are TRBV5-5 and TRBJ1-5; TRBD1 is a possible D gene (6 bases). The tail of the sequence fits TRBJ2-5 better, so the J call may be wrong. Germline values: CDR1 SGHKS, CDR2 YYEKEE (reference sequence). The CDR3 totals 16 residues. This CDR3 reads CASSPDSQVSNQPQYF. CDR3 in DNA: TGTGCCAGCAGCCCGGACAGCCAGGTTAGCAATCAGCCCCAGTACTTC.

This chain joins TRBV5-5 and TRBJ2-7, with 9 bases matching TRBD1. This CDR3 has 15 residues. V dropped 0 bases and J dropped 5; count of bases not matched to a gene: 6. CDR1 and CDR2 from the germline V gene are SGHKS and YYEKEE (reference sequence). Written as DNA, the CDR3 is TGTGCCAGCAGCTTGGGGGGGACAGGGCGGAACGAGCAGTACTTC. Encoded protein: CASSLGGTGRNEQYF.

This chain links TRBV24-1 with TRBJ2-5; 14 positions agree with TRBD2. The germline V gene has CDR1 KGHDR and CDR2 SFDVKD. The CDR3 contains 19 residues. Trimming removed 3 bases from V and 5 bases from J; junction bases left unmatched: 13. CDR3 sequence reads: CATSDTTSGRANWEETQYF. The CDR3 bases are TGTGCCACCAGTGATACGACTAGCGGGAGGGCGAACTGGGAGGAGACCCAGTACTTC.

This clonotype was counted many times. CDR3 in amino acids: CASSTSGRATDTQYF. CDR3 coding DNA: TGTGCCAGTAGTACTAGCGGGAGGGCCACAGATACGCAGTATTTT. V and J are TRBV19 and TRBJ2-3; 12 bases are a match to TRBD2. Germline CDR1 and CDR2: LNHDA and SQIVND (reference sequence). This CDR3 is built from 15 residues. V was pared by 4 bases and J by 2 bases, with 1 base of the junction left unmatched.

This clonotype was seen ten or more times. The V gene is TRBV4-1, the J gene TRBJ1-3, with a weak D call TRBD1 (6 bases). Germline V gene data show CDR1 as MGHRA and CDR2 as YSYEKL. Trimming pared 0 bases from V and 0 bases from J, leaving 9 bases between. This CDR3 has 16 amino acids. In DNA form, the CDR3 reads TGCGCCAGCAGCCAAGATAGAGGGGGCTCTGGAAACACCATATATTTT. Translated: CASSQDRGGSGNTIYF.

For this clonotype: No conserved phenylalanine or tryptophan ends this CDR3, so it is likely a read error. This chain links TRBV20-1 with TRBJ2-5; TRBD2 matches at 14 bases. V lost 3 bases and J lost 4; bases outside the gene matches: 4. The germline V gene has CDR1 DFQATT and CDR2 SNEGSKA (reference sequence). The CDR3 has 15 amino acids. The CDR3 reads CSARKTSGRAETQYY. In nucleotides, the CDR3 is TGCAGTGCTAGGAAGACTAGCGGGAGGGCAGAGACCCAGTACTAC.

As to this clonotype: The conserved phenylalanine or tryptophan is not found at the CDR3 terminus, so this likely reflects a read error. This rearrangement joins TRBV7-6 to TRBJ1-6; perhaps TRBD1 as D (6 bases). Trimming took off 5 bases at V and 0 bases at J, with 14 bases between the two ends. Germline V gives CDR1 SGHVS, CDR2 FNYEAQ. CDR3 size: 17 residues. CDR3 protein: CASSRNRVDSYNSPLHL. The CDR3 nucleotides read TGTGCCAGCAGCCGGAACAGGGTAGACTCCTATAATTCACCCCTCCACCTT.

Concerning this clonotype itself: One junction end disagrees with the germline gene, perhaps due to a read error. This rearrangement joins TRBV4-2 to TRBJ2-3; TRBD2 might be the D (5 bases). The CDR3 runs 16 residues. Germline V lookup: CDR1 LGHNA, CDR2 YNFKEQ. CDR3 sequence: CAGSLLAGVLEDTQYF. The CDR3 DNA follows: TGTGCCGGCAGCCTTCTAGCAGGAGTCCTGGAGGATACGCAGTATTTT.

V gene TRBV29-1 combines with J gene TRBJ1-2, with 11 bases lining up with TRBD1. The V gene end was trimmed by 6 bases and the J gene end by 7 bases; junction bases not matched to a gene: 4. This CDR3 spans 12 amino acids. CDR1 SQVTM and CDR2 ANQGSEA come from the germline V gene. The CDR3 region has the DNA TGCAGCGTGATGGGACAGGGGGGTGGCTACACCTTC. Its translation is CSVMGQGGGYTF.

Turning to this clonotype: Since no conserved phenylalanine or tryptophan closes the CDR3, a read error is the likely cause. This chain joins TRBV20-1 and TRBJ2-7; 13 bases agree with TRBD2. This CDR3 contains 14 residues. Trimming took 2 bases from V and 7 from J; bases not matched to a gene: 5. Germline CDR1 is DFQATT and CDR2 is SNEGSKA (reference sequence). CDR3 in amino acids: CSARRTSGSWEQYS. The CDR3, as DNA: TGCAGTGCTAGAAGGACTAGCGGGAGTTGGGAGCAGTACTCC.

The chain uses TRBV29-1 and TRBJ1-3, with unresolved D. The ends were cut back, 1 base at V and 8 bases at J, with 18 bases in the middle. From germline, CDR1 is SQVTM and CDR2 ANQGSEA. The CDR3 has 15 residues. The CDR3 DNA follows: TGCAGCGTTGAAGGACCGCGCAACTATGGCTACACCATATATTTT. Protein product: CSVEGPRNYGYTIYF.

This clonotype was seen ten or more times. The chain has TRBV2 and TRBJ2-3; TRBD2 matches at 14 bases. This CDR3 region has 16 residues. Germline values: CDR1 SNHLY, CDR2 FYNNEI. After removal of 8 bases from V and 11 bases from J, the junction contained 15 bases not matched to a gene. The CDR3 DNA sequence: TGTGCCAGCGCATACGCTTCAGGGACTAGCGGGAGAGTGCAGTATTTT. This sequence encodes CASAYASGTSGRVQYF.